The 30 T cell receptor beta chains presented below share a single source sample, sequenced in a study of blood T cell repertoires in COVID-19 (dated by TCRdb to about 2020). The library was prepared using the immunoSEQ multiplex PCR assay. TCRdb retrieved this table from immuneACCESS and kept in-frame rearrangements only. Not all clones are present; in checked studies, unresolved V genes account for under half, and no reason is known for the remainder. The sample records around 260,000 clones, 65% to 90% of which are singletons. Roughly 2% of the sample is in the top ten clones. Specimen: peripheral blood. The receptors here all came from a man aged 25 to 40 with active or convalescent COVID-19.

CDR3 protein: CASSLLKTDRTNEKLFF. The CDR3 DNA reads as TGTGCCAGCAGTTTATTAAAGACAGATAGAACTAATGAAAAACTGTTTTTT. The rearrangement uses TRBV27 and TRBJ1-4; D perhaps matches TRBD1 (5 bases). Germline CDR1 MNHEY, CDR2 SMNVEV (reference sequence). The V gene lost 1 base and the J gene lost 1 base, with 13 bases spanning the gap. The CDR3 loop spans 17 amino acids.

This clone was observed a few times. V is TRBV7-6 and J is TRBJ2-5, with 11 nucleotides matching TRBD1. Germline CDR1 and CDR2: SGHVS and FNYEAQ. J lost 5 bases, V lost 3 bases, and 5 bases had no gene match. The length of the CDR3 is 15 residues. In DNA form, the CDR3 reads TGTGCCAGCAGCTTCGGGACAGGGGGTAGGGAGACCCAGTACTTC. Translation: CASSFGTGGRETQYF.

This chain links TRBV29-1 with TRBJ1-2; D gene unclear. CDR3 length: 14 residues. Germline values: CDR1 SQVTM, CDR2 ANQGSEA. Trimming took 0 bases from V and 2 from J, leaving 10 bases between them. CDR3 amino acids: CSVEDWGGNYGYTF. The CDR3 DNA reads TGCAGCGTTGAAGATTGGGGAGGGAACTATGGCTACACCTTC. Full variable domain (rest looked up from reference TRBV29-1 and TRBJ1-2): SAVISQKPSRDICQRGTSLTIQCQVDSQVTMMFWYRQQPGQSLTLIATANQGSEATYESGFVIDKFPISRPNLTFSTLTVSNMSPEDSSIYLCSVEDWGGNYGYTFGSGTRLTVV.

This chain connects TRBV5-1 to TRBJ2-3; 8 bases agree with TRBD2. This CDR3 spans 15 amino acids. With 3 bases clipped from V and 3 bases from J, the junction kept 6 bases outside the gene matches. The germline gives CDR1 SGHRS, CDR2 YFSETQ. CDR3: CASSSTTGGTDTQYF. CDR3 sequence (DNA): TGCGCCAGCAGCTCCACTACGGGGGGGACAGATACGCAGTATTTT.

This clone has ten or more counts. The CDR3, as DNA: TGCGCCAGCAGCTGGACCTCCGGGACAGTCTACGAGCAGTACTTC. Its protein is CASSWTSGTVYEQYF. The chain has TRBV5-1 and TRBJ2-7; 7 nucleotides align to TRBD1. CDR1 SGHRS and CDR2 YFSETQ come from the germline V gene. This CDR3 comprises 15 residues. V was clipped by 3 bases and J by 3 bases; unmatched bases: 9. Variable domain in full (rest from reference TRBV5-1 and TRBJ2-7): KAGVTQTPRYLIKTRGQQVTLSCSPISGHRSVSWYQQTPGQGLQFLFEYFSETQRNKGNFPGRFSGRQFSNSRSEMNVSTLELGDSALYLCASSWTSGTVYEQYFGPGTRLTVT.

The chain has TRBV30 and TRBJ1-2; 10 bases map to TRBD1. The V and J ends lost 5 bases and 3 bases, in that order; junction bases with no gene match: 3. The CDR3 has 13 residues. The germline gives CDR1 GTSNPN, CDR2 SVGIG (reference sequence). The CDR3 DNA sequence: TGTGCCTGGGGGACAGGGGACTACTATGGCTACACCTTC. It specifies CAWGTGDYYGYTF.

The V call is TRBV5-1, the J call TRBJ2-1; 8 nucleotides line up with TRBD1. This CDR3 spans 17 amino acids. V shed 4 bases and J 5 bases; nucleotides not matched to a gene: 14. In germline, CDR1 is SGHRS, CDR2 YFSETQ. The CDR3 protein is CASSPGGQGWRDNEQFF. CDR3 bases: TGCGCCAGCAGCCCTGGTGGACAGGGATGGAGAGACAATGAGCAGTTCTTC.

In DNA, the CDR3 is TGTGCCAGCAGCTTTCCTAGCGGAGGCTCCTACGAGCAGTACTTC. It translates to CASSFPSGGSYEQYF. This rearrangement joins TRBV7-9 to TRBJ2-7; 7 bases are a match to TRBD2. This CDR3 is built from 15 residues. Germline V lookup: CDR1 SEHNR, CDR2 FQNEAQ (reference sequence). V lost 3 bases, J lost 0 bases, and 5 bases stayed unmatched.

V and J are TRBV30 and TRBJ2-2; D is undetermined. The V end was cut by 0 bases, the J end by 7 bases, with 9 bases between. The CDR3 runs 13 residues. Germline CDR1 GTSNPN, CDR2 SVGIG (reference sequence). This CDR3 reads CAWSVRTGGELFF. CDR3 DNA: TGTGCCTGGAGTGTACGTACGGGCGGGGAGCTGTTTTTT.

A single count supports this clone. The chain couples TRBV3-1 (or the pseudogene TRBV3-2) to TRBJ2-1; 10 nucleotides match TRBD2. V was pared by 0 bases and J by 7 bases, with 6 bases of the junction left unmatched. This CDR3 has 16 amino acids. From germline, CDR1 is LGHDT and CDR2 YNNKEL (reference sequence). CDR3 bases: TGTGCCAGCAGCCAAGAAAGCGGGGGGGCTTATAATGAGCAGTTCTTC. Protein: CASSQESGGAYNEQFF.

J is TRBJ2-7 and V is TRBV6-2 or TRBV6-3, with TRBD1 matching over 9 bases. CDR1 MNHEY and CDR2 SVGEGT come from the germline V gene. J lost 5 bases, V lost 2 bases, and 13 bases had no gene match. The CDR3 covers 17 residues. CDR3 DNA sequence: TGTGCCAGCAGTTACCCCGGGCAATCGGGACAGGGAGACGAGCAGTACTTC. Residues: CASSYPGQSGQGDEQYF.

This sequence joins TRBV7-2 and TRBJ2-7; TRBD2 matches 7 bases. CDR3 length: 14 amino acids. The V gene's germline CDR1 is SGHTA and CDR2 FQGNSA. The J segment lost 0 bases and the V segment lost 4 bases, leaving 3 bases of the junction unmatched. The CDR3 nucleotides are TGTGCCAGCAGCTGGGGGGGGAACTCCTACGAGCAGTACTTC. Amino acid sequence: CASSWGGNSYEQYF.

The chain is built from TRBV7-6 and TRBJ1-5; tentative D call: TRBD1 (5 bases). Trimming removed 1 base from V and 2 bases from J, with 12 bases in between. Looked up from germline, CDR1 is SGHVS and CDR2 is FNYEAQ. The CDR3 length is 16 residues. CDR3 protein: CASSLGLGGGNQPQHF. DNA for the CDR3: TGTGCCAGCAGCTTAGGTCTCGGGGGAGGCAATCAGCCCCAGCATTTT.

CDR3 sequence (DNA): TGTGCCAGTTCTCCTAGCGGGCCCCCCGACGATACGCAGTATTTT. Its translation: CASSPSGPPDDTQYF. The chain joins TRBV19 to TRBJ2-3, with 8 positions matching TRBD2. The CDR3 runs 15 residues. V lost 8 bases, J lost 6 bases, and 13 bases stayed unmatched. The germline CDR1 and CDR2 sequences are LNHDA and SQIVND (reference sequence).

The CDR3 region has the DNA TGTGCCAGCAGCCAAACTAGATCCAATGAGCAGTTCTTC. This gives the protein CASSQTRSNEQFF. This chain joins TRBV7-3 and TRBJ2-1, with D perhaps matching TRBD2 (5 bases). Germline V CDR1 and CDR2: SGHTA, FQGTGA. The CDR3 loop spans 13 amino acids. Trimming removed 5 bases at V and 6 bases at J, with 11 bases between.

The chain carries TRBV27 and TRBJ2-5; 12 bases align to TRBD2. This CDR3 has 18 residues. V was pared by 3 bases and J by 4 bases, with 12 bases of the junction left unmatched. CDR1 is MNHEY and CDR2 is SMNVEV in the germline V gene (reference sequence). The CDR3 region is CASSLFRTSGDLVETQYF. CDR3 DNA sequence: TGTGCCAGCAGTTTGTTCCGGACTAGCGGGGATCTGGTAGAGACCCAGTACTTC.

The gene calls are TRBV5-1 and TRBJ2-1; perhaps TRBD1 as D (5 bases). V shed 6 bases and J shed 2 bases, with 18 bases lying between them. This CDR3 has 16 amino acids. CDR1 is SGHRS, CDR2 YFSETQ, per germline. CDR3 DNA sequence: TGCGCCAGCACCCTCGACAGAGCGAATCCCTACAATGAGCAGTTCTTC. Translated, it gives CASTLDRANPYNEQFF.

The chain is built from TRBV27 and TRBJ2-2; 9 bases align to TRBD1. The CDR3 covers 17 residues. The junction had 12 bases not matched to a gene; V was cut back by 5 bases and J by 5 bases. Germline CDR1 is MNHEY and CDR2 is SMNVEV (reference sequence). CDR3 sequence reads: CASSTTPGQGYTGELFF. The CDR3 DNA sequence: TGTGCCAGCAGTACAACTCCGGGACAGGGATATACCGGGGAGCTGTTTTTT.

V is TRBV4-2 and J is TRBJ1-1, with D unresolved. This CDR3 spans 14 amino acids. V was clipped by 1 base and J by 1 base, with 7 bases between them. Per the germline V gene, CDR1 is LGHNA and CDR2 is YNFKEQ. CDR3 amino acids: CASSQGRENTEAFF. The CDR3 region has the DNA TGTGCCAGCAGCCAAGGGCGGGAGAACACTGAAGCTTTCTTT.

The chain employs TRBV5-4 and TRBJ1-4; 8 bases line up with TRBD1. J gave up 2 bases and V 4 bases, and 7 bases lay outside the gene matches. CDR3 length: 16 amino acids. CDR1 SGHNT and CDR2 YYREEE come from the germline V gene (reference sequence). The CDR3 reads CASSQGQVVTNEKLFF. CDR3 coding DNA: TGTGCCAGCAGCCAGGGACAGGTTGTGACTAATGAAAAACTGTTTTTT.

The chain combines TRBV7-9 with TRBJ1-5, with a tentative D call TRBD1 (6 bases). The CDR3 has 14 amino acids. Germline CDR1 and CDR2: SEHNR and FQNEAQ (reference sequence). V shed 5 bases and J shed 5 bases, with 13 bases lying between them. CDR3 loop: CASSQGGAYQPQHF. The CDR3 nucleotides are TGTGCCAGCAGCCAAGGGGGGGCGTATCAGCCCCAGCATTTT.

The CDR3 sequence is CASSLTGKTDTQYF. DNA of the CDR3: TGTGCCAGCAGCTTGACAGGGAAAACAGATACGCAGTATTTT. The rearrangement joins TRBV5-4 to TRBJ2-3; the D gene is possibly TRBD1 (6 bases). This CDR3 spans 14 amino acids. The germline V and J ends were trimmed by 1 base and 3 bases, with 9 bases remaining between them. Looked up from germline, CDR1 is SGHNT and CDR2 is YYREEE (reference sequence).

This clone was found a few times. The CDR3 bases are TGTGCCAGAAGCCGGGGGATCTATGGCTACACCTTC. Its translation is CARSRGIYGYTF. The chain links TRBV7-5 to TRBJ1-2. TRBV7-5 is reported as a pseudogene. The CDR3 is made up of 12 amino acids.

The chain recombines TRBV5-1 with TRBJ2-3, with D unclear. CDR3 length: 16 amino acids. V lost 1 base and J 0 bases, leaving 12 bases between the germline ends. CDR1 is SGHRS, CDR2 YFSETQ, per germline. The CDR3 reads CASSLRESISTDTQYF. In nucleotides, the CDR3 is TGCGCCAGCAGCTTGAGAGAAAGTATCAGCACAGATACGCAGTATTTT.

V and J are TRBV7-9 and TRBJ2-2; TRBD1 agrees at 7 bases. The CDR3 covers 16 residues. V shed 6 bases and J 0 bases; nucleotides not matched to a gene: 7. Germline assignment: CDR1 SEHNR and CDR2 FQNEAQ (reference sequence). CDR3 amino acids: CASSPQGTANTGELFF. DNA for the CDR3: TGTGCCAGCAGTCCTCAGGGGACAGCGAACACCGGGGAGCTGTTTTTT.

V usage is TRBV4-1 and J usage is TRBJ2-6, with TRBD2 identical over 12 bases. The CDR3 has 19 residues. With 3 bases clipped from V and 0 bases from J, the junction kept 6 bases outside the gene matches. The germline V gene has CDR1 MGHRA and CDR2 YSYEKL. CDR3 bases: TGCGCCAGCAGCCACGGACTAGCGGGGCGAAGCTCTGGGGCCAACGTCCTGACTTTC. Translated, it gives CASSHGLAGRSSGANVLTF.

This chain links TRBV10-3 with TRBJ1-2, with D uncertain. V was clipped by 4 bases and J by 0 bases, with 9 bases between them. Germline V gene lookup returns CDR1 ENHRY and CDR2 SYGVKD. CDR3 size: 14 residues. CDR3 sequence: CAISVGSANYGYTF. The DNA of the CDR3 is TGTGCCATCAGTGTCGGGAGCGCTAACTATGGCTACACCTTC.

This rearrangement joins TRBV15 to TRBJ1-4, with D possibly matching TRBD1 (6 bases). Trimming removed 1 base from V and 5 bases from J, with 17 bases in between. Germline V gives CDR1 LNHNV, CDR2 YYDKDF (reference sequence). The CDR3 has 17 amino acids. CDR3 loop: CATSRGGEGERNEKLFF. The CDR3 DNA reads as TGTGCCACCAGCAGAGGCGGGGAGGGGGAAAGGAATGAAAAACTGTTTTTT.

CDR3 residues: CASSSAGGTYEQYF. The CDR3 region has the DNA TGTGCCAGCAGTTCAGCGGGGGGGACCTACGAGCAGTACTTC. The V call is TRBV27, the J call TRBJ2-7; 10 bases are shared with TRBD2. The CDR3 has 14 amino acids. Germline CDR1 and CDR2: MNHEY and SMNVEV (reference sequence). Germline trimming cut 4 bases from V and 2 bases from J; bases unmatched to any gene: 2.

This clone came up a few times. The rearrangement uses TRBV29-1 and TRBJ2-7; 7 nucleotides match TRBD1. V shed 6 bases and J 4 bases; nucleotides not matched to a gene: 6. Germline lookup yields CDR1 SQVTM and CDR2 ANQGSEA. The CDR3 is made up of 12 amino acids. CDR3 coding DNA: TGCAGCGTCCGTCTGGGACAGTACGAGCAGTACTTC. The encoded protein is CSVRLGQYEQYF.